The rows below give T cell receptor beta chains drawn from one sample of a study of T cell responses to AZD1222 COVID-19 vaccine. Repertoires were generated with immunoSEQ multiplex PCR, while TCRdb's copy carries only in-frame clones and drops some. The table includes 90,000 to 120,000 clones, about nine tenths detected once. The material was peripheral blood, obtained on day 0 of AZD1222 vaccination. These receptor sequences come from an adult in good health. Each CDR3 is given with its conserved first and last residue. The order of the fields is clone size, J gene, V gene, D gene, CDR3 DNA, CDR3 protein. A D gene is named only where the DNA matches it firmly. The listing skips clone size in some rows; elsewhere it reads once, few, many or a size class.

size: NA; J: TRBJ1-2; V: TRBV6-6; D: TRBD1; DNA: TGTGCCAGCAGTTACGAGGGGGCTTCCAACTATGGCTACACCTTC; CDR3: CASSYEGASNYGYTF
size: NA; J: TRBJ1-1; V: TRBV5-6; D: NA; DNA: TGTGCCAGCAGCTTGGCCGGAGGCGGTGAAGCTTTCTTT; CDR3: CASSLAGGGEAFF
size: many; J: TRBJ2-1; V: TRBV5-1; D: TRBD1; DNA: TGCGCCAGCAGCAACGAACCGGGACAGGGTTCAGGGAATGAGCAGTTCTTC; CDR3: CASSNEPGQGSGNEQFF
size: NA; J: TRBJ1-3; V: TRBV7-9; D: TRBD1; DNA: TGTGCCAGCAGCCAGACAGGGGGTAGAAACACCATATATTTT; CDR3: CASSQTGGRNTIYF
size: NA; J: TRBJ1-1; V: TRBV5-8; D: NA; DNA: TGTGCCAGCAGCTTTATGGCCACTGAAGCTTTCTTT; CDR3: CASSFMATEAFF
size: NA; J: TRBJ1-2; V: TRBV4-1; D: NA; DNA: TGCGCCAGCAGCCAAGACCCAGGGAACTATGGCTACACCTTC; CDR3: CASSQDPGNYGYTF
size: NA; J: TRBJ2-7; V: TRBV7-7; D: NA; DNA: TGTGCCAGCTCGAACGGCAGAGCCTACGAGCAGTACTTC; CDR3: CASSNGRAYEQYF
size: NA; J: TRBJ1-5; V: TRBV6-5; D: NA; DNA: TGTGCCGGGCGCAGGGCGAATCAGCCCCAGCATTTT; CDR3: CAGRRANQPQHF
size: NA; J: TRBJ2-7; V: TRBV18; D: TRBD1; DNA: TGTGCCAGCTCACCCGGACAGGGACCCTCCTACGAGCAGTACTTC; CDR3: CASSPGQGPSYEQYF
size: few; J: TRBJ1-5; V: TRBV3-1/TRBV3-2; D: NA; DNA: TGTGCCAGCAGCCAAGATAGTTCAGGGGACCTCAATCAGCCCCAGCATTTT; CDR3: CASSQDSSGDLNQPQHF
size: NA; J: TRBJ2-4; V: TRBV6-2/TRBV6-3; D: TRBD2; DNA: TGTGCCAGCAGTAAACTAGCGGGAGGTGTAAACATTCAGTACTTC; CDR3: CASSKLAGGVNIQYF
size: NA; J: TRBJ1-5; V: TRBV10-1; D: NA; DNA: TGCGCCAGCAGCTGGGGAGGGAGAAATCAGCCCCAGCATTTT; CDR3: CASSWGGRNQPQHF